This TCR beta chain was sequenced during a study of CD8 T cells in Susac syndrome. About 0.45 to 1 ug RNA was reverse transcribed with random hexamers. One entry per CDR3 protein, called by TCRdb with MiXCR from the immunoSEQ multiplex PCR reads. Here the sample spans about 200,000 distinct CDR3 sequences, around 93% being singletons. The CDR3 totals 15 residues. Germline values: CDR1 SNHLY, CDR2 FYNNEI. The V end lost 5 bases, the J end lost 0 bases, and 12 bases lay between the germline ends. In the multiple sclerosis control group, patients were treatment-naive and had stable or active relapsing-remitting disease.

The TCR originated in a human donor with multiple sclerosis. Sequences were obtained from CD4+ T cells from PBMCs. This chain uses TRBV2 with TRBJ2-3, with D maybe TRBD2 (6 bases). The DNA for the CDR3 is TGTGCCAGCAGTCCACGGGACTCTAGCACAGATACGCAGTATTTT. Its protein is CASSPRDSSTDTQYF.